This T cell receptor (beta chain) was sequenced during a study of blood T cell repertoires in COVID-19. Here immunoSEQ multiplex PCR was the method, and the copy in TCRdb shows in-frame clones only, minus some. Of 100,000 or so clones listed, about 80% are singletons. The germline gives CDR1 SGHAT, CDR2 FQNNGV. CDR3 length: 15 amino acids. With 6 bases clipped from V and 7 bases from J, the junction kept 13 bases outside the gene matches. Specimen: peripheral blood. The sequence derives from a woman between 70 and 85 years old with acute or convalescent COVID-19. This rearrangement joins TRBV11-2 to TRBJ1-2, with 8 nucleotides matching TRBD1. CDR3 DNA sequence: TGTGCCAGCAGACCGGACAGGGATGCAAGTAGTGGCTACACCTTC. Residues: CASRPDRDASSGYTF.